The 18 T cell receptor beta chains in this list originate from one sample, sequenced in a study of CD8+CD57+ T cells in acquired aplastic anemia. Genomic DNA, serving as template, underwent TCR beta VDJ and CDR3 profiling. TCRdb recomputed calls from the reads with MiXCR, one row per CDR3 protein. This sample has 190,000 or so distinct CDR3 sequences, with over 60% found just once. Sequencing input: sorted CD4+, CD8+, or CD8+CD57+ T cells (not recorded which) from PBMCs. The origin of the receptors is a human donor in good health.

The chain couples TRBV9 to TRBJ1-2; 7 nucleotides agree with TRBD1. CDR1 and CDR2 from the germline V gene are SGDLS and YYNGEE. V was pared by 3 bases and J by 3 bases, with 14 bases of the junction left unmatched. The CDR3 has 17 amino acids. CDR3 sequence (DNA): TGTGCCAGCAGCGCGACAGGGTCCCCCCCCGCTCACTATGGCTACACCTTC. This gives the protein CASSATGSPPAHYGYTF.

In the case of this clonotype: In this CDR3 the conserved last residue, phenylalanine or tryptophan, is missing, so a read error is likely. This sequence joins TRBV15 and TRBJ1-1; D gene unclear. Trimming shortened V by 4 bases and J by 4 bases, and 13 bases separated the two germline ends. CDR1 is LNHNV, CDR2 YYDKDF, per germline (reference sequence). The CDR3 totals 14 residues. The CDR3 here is CATSKEGVGTEAFL. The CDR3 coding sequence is TGTGCCACCAGCAAAGAGGGTGTGGGCACTGAAGCTTTCCTT.

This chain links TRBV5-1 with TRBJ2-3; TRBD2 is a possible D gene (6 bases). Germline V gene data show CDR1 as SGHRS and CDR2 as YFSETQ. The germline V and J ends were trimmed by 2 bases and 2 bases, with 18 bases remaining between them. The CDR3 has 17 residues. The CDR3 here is CASSLSGTHKITDTQYF. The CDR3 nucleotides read TGCGCCAGCAGCTTATCCGGGACTCATAAAATCACAGATACGCAGTATTTT.

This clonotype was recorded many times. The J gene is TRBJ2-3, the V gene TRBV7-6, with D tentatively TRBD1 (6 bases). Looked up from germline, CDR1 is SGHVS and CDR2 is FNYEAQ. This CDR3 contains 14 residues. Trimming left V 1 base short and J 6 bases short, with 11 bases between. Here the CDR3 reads CASSLEQGWDTQYF. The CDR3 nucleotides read TGTGCCAGCAGCTTAGAACAGGGTTGGGATACGCAGTATTTT.

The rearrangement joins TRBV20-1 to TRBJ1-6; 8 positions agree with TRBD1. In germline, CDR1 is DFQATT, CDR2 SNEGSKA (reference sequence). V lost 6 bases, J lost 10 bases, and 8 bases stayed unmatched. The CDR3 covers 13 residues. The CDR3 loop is CSAGTGPWSPLHF. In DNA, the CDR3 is TGCAGTGCCGGGACAGGCCCATGGTCACCCCTCCACTTT.

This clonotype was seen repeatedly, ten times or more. CDR3 protein: CATSRVGSIAVEQYF. Here the CDR3 DNA reads TGTGCCACCAGCAGAGTTGGGAGTATTGCGGTGGAGCAGTACTTC. The chain uses TRBV15 and TRBJ2-7, with TRBD2 as a possible D gene (5 bases). This CDR3 contains 15 residues. Germline CDR1 reads LNHNV; CDR2 reads YYDKDF (reference sequence). Trimming removed 1 base from V and 7 bases from J, with 17 bases in between.

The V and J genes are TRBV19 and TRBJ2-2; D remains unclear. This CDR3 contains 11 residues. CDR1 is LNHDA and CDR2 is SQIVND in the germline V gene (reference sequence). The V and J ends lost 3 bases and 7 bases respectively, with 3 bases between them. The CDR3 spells CASSIGGELFF. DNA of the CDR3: TGTGCCAGTAGTATTGGCGGGGAGCTGTTTTTT.

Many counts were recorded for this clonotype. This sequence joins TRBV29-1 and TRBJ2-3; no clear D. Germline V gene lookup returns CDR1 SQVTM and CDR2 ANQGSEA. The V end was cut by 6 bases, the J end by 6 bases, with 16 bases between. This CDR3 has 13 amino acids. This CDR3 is CSVGLSREDTQYF. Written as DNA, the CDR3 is TGCAGCGTGGGCCTCTCTAGAGAGGATACGCAGTATTTT.

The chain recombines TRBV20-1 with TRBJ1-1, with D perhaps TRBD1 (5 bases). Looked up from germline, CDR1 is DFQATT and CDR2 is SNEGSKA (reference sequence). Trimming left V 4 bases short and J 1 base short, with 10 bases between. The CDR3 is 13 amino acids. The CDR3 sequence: CSATGPGNTEAFF. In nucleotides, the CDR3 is TGCAGTGCTACGGGACCGGGGAACACTGAAGCTTTCTTT.

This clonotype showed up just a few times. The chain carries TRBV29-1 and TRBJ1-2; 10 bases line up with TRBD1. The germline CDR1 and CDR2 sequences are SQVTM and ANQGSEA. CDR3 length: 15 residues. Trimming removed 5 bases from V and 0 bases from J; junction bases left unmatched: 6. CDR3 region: CSVLGDRGTNYGYTF. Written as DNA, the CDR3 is TGCAGCGTTCTAGGGGACAGGGGAACTAACTATGGCTACACCTTC.

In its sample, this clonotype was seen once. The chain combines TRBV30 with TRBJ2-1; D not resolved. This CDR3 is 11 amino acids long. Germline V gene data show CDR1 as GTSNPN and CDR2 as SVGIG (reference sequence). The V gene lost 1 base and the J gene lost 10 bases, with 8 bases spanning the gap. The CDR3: CAWSGVAEQFF. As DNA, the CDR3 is TGTGCCTGGAGTGGAGTAGCCGAGCAGTTCTTC. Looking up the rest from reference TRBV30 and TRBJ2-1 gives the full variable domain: SQTIHQWPATLVQPVGSPLSLECTVEGTSNPNLYWYRQAAGRGLQLLFYSVGIGQISSEVPQNLSASRPQDRQFILSSKKLLLSDSGFYLCAWSGVAEQFFGPGTRLTVL.

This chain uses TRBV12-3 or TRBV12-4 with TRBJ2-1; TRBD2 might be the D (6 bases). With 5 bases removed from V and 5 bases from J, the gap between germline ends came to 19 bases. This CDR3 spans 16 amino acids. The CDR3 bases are TGTGCCAGCAGTGCCCCACCGGGACTCGGTCACAATGAGCAGTTCTTC. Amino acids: CASSAPPGLGHNEQFF.

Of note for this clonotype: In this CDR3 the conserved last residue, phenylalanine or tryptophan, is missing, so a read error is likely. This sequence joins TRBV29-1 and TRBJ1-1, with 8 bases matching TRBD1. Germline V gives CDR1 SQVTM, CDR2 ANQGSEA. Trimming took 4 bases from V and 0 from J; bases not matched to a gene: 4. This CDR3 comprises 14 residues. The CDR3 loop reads CSVAAGGLNTEAFI. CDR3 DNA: TGCAGCGTTGCCGCAGGGGGCCTGAACACTGAAGCTTTCATT.

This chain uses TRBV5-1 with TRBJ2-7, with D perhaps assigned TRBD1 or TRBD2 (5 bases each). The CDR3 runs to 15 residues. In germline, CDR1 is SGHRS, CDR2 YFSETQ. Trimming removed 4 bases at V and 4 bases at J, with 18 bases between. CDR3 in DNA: TGCGCCAGCAGCGCCGCCGGGACCAACGCATACGAGCAGTACTTC. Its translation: CASSAAGTNAYEQYF.

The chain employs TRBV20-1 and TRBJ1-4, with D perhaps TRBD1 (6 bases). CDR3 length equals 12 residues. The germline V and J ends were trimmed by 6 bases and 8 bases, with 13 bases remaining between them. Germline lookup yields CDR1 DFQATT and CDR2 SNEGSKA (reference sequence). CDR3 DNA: TGCAGTGCCCCTGAGGGGGGAGAAAAACTGTTTTTT. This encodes CSAPEGGEKLFF.

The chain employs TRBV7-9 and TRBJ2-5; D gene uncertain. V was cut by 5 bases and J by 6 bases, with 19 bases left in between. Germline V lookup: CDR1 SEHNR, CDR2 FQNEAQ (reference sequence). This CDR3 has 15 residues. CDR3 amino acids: CASSPRLRESKTQYF. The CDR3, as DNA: TGTGCCAGCAGCCCCCGCCTTCGAGAAAGTAAGACCCAGTACTTC.

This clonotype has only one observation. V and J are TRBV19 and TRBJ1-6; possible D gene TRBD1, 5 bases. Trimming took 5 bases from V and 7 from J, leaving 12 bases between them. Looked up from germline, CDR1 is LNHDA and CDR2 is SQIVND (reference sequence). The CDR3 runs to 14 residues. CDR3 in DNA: TGTGCCAGTAGTCAGGGTCAAGTCAATTCACCCCTCCACTTT. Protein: CASSQGQVNSPLHF.

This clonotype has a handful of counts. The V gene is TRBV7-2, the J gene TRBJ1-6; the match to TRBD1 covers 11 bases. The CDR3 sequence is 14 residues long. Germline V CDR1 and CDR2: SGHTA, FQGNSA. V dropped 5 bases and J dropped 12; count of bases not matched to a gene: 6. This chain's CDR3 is CASSADRGREPLHF. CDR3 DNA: TGTGCCAGCAGCGCGGACAGGGGGCGAGAACCCCTCCACTTT.